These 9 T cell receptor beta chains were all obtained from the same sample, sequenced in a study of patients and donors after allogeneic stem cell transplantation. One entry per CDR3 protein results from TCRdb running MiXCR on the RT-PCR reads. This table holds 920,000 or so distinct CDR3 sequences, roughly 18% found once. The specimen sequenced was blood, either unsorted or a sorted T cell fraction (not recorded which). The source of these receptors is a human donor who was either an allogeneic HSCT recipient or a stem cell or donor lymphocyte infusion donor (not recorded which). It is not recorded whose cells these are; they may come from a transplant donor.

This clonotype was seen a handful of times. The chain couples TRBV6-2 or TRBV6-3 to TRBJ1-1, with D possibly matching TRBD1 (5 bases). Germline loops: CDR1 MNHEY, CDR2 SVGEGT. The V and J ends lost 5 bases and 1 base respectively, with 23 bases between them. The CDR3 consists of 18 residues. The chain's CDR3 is CASSPTTALGRWNTEAFF. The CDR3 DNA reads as TGTGCCAGCAGTCCTACTACTGCGCTGGGGCGCTGGAACACTGAAGCTTTCTTT.

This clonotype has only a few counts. CDR3 amino acids: CASSPGTRLFF. CDR3 in DNA: TGTGCCAGCAGCCCCGGGACACGACTGTTTTTT. This chain connects TRBV7-9 to TRBJ1-4; weak D call: TRBD1 (6 bases). The germline V gene encodes CDR1 SEHNR and CDR2 FQNEAQ (reference sequence). This CDR3 has 11 amino acids. Trimming removed 5 bases at V and 13 bases at J, with 11 bases between.

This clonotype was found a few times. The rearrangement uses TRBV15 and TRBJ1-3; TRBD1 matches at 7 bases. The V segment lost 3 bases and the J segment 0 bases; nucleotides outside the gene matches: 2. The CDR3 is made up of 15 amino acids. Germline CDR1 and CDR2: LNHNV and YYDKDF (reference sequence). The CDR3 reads CATSRGQSSGNTIYF. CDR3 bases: TGTGCCACCAGCAGGGGACAGAGCTCTGGAAACACCATATATTTT. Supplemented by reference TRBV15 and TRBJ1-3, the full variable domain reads DAMVIQNPRYQVTQFGKPVTLSCSQTLNHNVMYWYQQKSSQAPKLLFHYYDKDFNNEADTPDNFQSRRPNTSFCFLDIRSPGLGDTAMYLCATSRGQSSGNTIYFGEGSWLTVV.

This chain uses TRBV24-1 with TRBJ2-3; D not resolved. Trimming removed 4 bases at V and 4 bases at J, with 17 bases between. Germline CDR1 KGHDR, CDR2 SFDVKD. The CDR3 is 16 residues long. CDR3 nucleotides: TGTGCCACCAGTGACCTGGACGAGTCTAAGTCAGATACGCAGTATTTT. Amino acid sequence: CATSDLDESKSDTQYF.

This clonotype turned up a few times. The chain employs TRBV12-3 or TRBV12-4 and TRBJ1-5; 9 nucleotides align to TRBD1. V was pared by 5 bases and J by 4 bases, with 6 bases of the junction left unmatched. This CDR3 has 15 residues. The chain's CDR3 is CASSATGGRNQPQHF. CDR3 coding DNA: TGTGCCAGCAGTGCGACAGGGGGGAGAAATCAGCCCCAGCATTTT.

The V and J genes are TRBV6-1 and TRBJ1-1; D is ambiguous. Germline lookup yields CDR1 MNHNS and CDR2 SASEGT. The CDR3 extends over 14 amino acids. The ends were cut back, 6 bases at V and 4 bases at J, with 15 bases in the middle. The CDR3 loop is CASRKARDGTEAFF. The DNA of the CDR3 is TGTGCCAGCAGGAAGGCACGTGATGGCACTGAAGCTTTCTTT.

CDR3 protein: CASNRGGMTDTQYF. CDR3 sequence (DNA): TGCGCCAGCAACCGGGGCGGAATGACAGATACGCAGTATTTT. The J gene is TRBJ2-3, the V gene TRBV5-1; either TRBD1 or TRBD2 may fit D (5 bases each). The germline CDR1 and CDR2 sequences are SGHRS and YFSETQ. The germline V and J ends were trimmed by 6 bases and 3 bases, with 14 bases remaining between them. CDR3 length: 14 residues.

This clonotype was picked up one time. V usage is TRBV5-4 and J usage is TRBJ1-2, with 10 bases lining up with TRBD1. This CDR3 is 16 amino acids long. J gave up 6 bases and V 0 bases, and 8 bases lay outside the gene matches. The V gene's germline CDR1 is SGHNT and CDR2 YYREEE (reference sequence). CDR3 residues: CASSLGDRGLLNGYTF. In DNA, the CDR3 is TGTGCCAGCAGCTTGGGGGACAGGGGCCTTTTAAATGGCTACACCTTC.

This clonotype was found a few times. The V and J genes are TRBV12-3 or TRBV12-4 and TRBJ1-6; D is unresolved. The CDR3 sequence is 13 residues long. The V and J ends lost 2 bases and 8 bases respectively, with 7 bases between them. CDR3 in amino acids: CASSLRMDSPLHF. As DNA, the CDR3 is TGTGCCAGCAGTTTAAGGATGGATTCACCCCTCCACTTT.